The entry below describes one TCR beta chain. Its antigen is still unknown. Both TCR beta VDJ combination and CDR3 sequence profiling were carried out. Genomic DNA was the template for this profiling. A single record per CDR3 protein comes from TCRdb applying MiXCR to the reads. The repertoire holds 300,000 or so distinct CDR3 sequences, around three fifths seen once, with 1.3% in the top ten. Germline V gives CDR1 SNHLY, CDR2 FYNNEI. The germline V and J ends were trimmed by 3 bases and 8 bases, with 16 bases remaining between them. The CDR3 loop spans 15 amino acids. These data are taken from a study of CD8+CD57+ T cells in acquired aplastic anemia. Study context: Isolated CD4+ and CD8+ cells, once sorted, yielded DNA averaging roughly 3 ug.

Points from the study as a whole: The study identified roughly 31 CD8+ CDR3 sequences shared by patients and controls.

Patients included in sequencing had previously demonstrated CD8+CD57+ cell expansion by flow cytometry. Sequencing input: sorted CD4+, CD8+, or CD8+CD57+ T cells (not recorded which) from PBMCs. The source of this sequence is a human donor with aplastic anemia. The chain is built from TRBV2 and TRBJ1-4; D is unclear. The CDR3 region has the DNA TGTGCCAGCAGTGATGGCGGGATTGGATACGAAAAACTGTTTTTT. Encoded protein: CASSDGGIGYEKLFF.